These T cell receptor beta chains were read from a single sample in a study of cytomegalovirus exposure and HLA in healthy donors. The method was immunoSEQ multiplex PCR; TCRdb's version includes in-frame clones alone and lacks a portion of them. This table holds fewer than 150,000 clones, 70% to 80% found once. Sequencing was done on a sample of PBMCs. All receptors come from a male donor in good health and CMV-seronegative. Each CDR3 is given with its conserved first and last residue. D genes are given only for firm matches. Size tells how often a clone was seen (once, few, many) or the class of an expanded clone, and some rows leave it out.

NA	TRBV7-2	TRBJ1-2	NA	CASSIRQENYGYTF	TGTGCCAGCAGCATCAGACAGGAGAACTATGGCTACACCTTC
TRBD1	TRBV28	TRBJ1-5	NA	CASRGQGSVQPQHF	TGTGCCAGCAGAGGACAGGGGTCCGTTCAGCCCCAGCATTTT
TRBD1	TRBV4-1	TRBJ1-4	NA	CASSTWTGGEKLFF	TGCGCCAGCAGCACCTGGACAGGGGGAGAAAAACTGTTTTTT
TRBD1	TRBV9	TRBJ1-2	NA	CASSVDRGGYGYTF	TGTGCCAGCAGCGTGGACAGGGGTGGCTATGGCTACACCTTC
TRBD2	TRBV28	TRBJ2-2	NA	CASGRVGERKSGELFF	TGTGCCAGCGGGAGGGTCGGGGAGAGGAAATCCGGGGAGCTGTTTTTT
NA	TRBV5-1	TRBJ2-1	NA	CASSAGQRVGNEQFF	TGCGCCAGCAGCGCGGGACAGAGGGTTGGCAATGAGCAGTTCTTC
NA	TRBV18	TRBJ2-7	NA	CASSPFDPYSSYEQYF	TGTGCCAGCTCACCGTTTGATCCATATAGCTCCTACGAGCAGTACTTC
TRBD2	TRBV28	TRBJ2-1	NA	CASRGLAGGSYNEQFF	TGTGCCAGCAGGGGACTAGCGGGGGGCTCCTACAATGAGCAGTTCTTC
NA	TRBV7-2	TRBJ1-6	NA	CASSPINSPLHF	TGTGCCAGCAGCCCCATCAATTCACCCCTCCACTTT
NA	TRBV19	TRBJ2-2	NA	CASSIGQGGTGELFF	TGTGCCAGTAGTATTGGGCAGGGGGGCACCGGGGAGCTGTTTTTT
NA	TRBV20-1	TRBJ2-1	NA	CSVHSYNEQFF	TGCAGTGTTCACAGTTACAATGAGCAGTTCTTC
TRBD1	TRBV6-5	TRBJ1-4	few	CASRLLGQGSEKLFF	TGTGCCAGCAGACTCCTGGGACAGGGAAGCGAAAAACTGTTTTTT
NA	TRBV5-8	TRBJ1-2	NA	CASSPRTNRGHGYTF	TGTGCCAGCAGCCCGCGGACTAATAGGGGTCATGGCTACACCTTC
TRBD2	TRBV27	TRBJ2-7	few	CATARSNAGGNSYEQYF	TGTGCCACAGCGAGGAGTAATGCGGGGGGGAACTCCTACGAGCAGTACTTC
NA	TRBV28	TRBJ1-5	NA	CASSLPGRVRDQPQHF	TGTGCCAGCAGTTTACCTGGAAGGGTCAGGGATCAGCCCCAGCATTTT
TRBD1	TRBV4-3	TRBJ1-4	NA	CASSQERTGSEKLFF	TGCGCCAGCAGCCAAGAAAGGACAGGGAGCGAAAAACTGTTTTTT
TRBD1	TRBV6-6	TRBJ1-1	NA	CASGTQGGNTEAFF	TGTGCCAGCGGAACACAGGGGGGGAACACTGAAGCTTTCTTT
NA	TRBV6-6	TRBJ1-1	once	CASSSRQAATEAFF	TGTGCCAGCAGTTCCCGGCAGGCAGCCACTGAAGCTTTCTTT
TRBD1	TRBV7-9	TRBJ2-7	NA	CASSPDRGALSSYEQYF	TGTGCCAGCAGCCCGGACAGGGGTGCTTTGAGCTCCTACGAGCAGTACTTC
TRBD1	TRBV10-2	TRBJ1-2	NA	CASSGTGALYGYTF	TGCGCCAGCTCAGGGACAGGGGCACTCTATGGCTACACCTTC
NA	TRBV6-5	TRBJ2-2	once	CASSPNLGELFF	TGTGCCAGCAGCCCTAATCTCGGGGAGCTGTTTTTT
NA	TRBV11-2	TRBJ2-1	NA	CASSLGLARLSEQFF	TGTGCCAGCAGCTTAGGGCTAGCGCGGCTTTCGGAGCAGTTCTTC
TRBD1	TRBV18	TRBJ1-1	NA	CASSRYGTGGDNTEAFF	TGTGCCAGCTCACGATACGGGACAGGGGGAGACAACACTGAAGCTTTCTTT
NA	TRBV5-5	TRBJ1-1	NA	CASSFPSTEAFF	TGTGCCAGCAGCTTCCCGTCCACTGAAGCTTTCTTT
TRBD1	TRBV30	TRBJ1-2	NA	CAWTQGNYGYTF	TGTGCCTGGACACAGGGGAACTATGGCTACACCTTC
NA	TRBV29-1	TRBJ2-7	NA	CSVRGLSYEQYF	TGCAGCGTACGCGGTCTCTCCTACGAGCAGTACTTC
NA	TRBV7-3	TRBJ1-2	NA	CASSYDKNYGYTF	TGTGCCAGCAGCTATGACAAAAACTATGGCTACACCTTC
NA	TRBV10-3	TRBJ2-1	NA	CAINGDSRDSIYNEQFF	TGTGCCATCAATGGGGACAGCCGGGACTCCATCTACAATGAGCAGTTCTTC
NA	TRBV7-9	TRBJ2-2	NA	CASSPQEGRNTGELFF	TGTGCCAGCAGCCCCCAGGAGGGTCGGAACACCGGGGAGCTGTTTTTT
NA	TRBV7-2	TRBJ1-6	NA	CASSLRWGADNSPLHF	TGTGCCAGCAGTCTTAGATGGGGAGCCGATAATTCACCCCTCCACTTT
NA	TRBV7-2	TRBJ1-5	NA	CASSLAAGGNQPQHF	TGTGCCAGCAGCTTAGCGGCAGGGGGCAATCAGCCCCAGCATTTT
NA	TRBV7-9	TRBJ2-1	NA	CASSLAGLRGEQFF	TGTGCCAGCAGCTTAGCAGGCCTTCGGGGTGAGCAGTTCTTC
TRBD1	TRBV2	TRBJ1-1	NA	CASSLQGANTEAFF	TGTGCCAGCAGTTTACAGGGGGCTAACACTGAAGCTTTCTTT
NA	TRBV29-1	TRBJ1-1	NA	CSAEQGGAFF	TGCAGCGCTGAACAGGGAGGAGCTTTCTTT
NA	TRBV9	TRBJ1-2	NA	CASSSTGGGNGYTF	TGTGCCAGCAGCTCCACGGGGGGAGGCAACGGCTACACCTTC
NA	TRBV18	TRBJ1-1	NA	CASSPPEDTEAFF	TGTGCCAGCTCACCACCGGAGGACACTGAAGCTTTCTTT
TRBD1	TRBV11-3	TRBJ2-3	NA	CASSPTGVDTQYF	TGTGCCAGCAGCCCGACAGGGGTAGATACGCAGTATTTT
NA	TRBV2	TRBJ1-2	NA	CASRAPDLNYGYTF	TGTGCCAGCAGGGCCCCTGATCTTAACTATGGCTACACCTTC
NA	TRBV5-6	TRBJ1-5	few	CASSFQGSQPQHF	TGTGCCAGCAGCTTCCAGGGGAGTCAGCCCCAGCATTTT
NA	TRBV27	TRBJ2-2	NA	CASSSGQFPTGELFF	TGTGCCAGCAGTTCCGGACAGTTCCCCACCGGGGAGCTGTTTTTT
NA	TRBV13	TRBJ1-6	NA	CASSLPEGDNSPLHF	TGTGCCAGCAGCCTCCCCGAGGGGGATAATTCACCCCTCCACTTT
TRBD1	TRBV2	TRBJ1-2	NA	CASRGTGGSYYGYTF	TGTGCCAGCAGGGGGACAGGGGGCTCCTACTATGGCTACACCTTC
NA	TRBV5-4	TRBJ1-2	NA	CASSLVSGYGYTF	TGTGCCAGCAGCTTGGTTTCAGGCTATGGCTACACCTTC
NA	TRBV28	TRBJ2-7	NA	CASSLGPSPGAYEQYF	TGTGCCAGCAGTTTAGGTCCGTCTCCGGGAGCCTACGAGCAGTACTTC
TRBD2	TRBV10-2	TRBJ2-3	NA	CASSTSGGTDTQYF	TGCGCCAGCAGTACTAGCGGGGGCACAGATACGCAGTATTTT
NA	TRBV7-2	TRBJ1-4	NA	CASSLGVSFNEKLFF	TGTGCCAGCAGCTTAGGAGTGAGTTTTAATGAAAAACTGTTTTTT
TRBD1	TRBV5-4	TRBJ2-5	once	CASRKTGDRETQYF	TGTGCCAGCCGCAAGACAGGGGATAGAGAGACCCAGTACTTC
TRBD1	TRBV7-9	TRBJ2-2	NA	CASYPPGQRNTGELFF	TGTGCCAGCTATCCGCCGGGACAGCGGAACACCGGGGAGCTGTTTTTT
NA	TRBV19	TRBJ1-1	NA	CASYKGVTEAFF	TGTGCCAGTTATAAGGGGGTCACTGAAGCTTTCTTT
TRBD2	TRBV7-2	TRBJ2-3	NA	CASSPTSGGSTQYF	TGTGCCAGCAGCCCGACTAGCGGGGGGAGTACGCAGTATTTT
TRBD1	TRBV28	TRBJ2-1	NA	CASSLGTVSYNEQFF	TGTGCCAGCAGTTTGGGGACAGTCTCCTACAATGAGCAGTTCTTC
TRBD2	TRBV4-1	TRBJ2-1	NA	CASSLRLAGDNEQFF	TGCGCCAGCAGCCTCCGACTAGCGGGGGACAATGAGCAGTTCTTC